The 30 T cell receptor beta chains below were found in one sample sequenced in a study of blood T cell repertoires in COVID-19. Using immunoSEQ multiplex PCR, the repertoire was profiled, and TCRdb retains in-frame clones only, with some absent. The sample carries roughly 350,000 clones, around 90% recorded once. Sequencing was carried out using peripheral blood. All receptors come from a woman in her late teens or twenties who had recovered from COVID-19.

The V gene is TRBV7-9, the J gene TRBJ2-7; D is perhaps TRBD2 (5 bases). CDR1 and CDR2 from the germline V gene are SEHNR and FQNEAQ (reference sequence). Trimming shortened V by 5 bases and J by 4 bases, and 15 bases separated the two germline ends. The length of the CDR3 is 14 residues. The CDR3 loop reads CASSPADLGYEQYV. The DNA of the CDR3 is TGTGCCAGCAGCCCGGCGGACTTGGGGTACGAGCAGTACGTC.

The chain has TRBV6-1 and TRBJ2-1, with D maybe TRBD2 (6 bases). Germline assignment: CDR1 MNHNS and CDR2 SASEGT. The V end was cut by 2 bases, the J end by 5 bases, with 16 bases between. The CDR3 contains 16 residues. CDR3 region: CASSEMVGGQNNEQFF. For the CDR3, the DNA is TGTGCCAGCAGTGAAATGGTGGGAGGTCAGAACAATGAGCAGTTCTTC.

This chain uses TRBV3-1 (or the pseudogene TRBV3-2) with TRBJ1-1, with D possibly matching TRBD1 (5 bases). There are 12 residues in the CDR3. V was shortened by 4 bases and J by 5 bases, with 8 bases between the two germline ends. CDR1 and CDR2 (germline): LGHDT, YNNKEL (reference sequence). The CDR3 reads CASSRQRTEAFF. Written as DNA, the CDR3 is TGTGCCAGCAGCCGACAGAGAACTGAAGCTTTCTTT.

The chain uses TRBV18 and TRBJ1-3, with 11 bases lining up with TRBD1. V was pared by 5 bases and J by 4 bases, with 13 bases of the junction left unmatched. CDR1 is KGHSH and CDR2 is LQKENI in the germline V gene. This CDR3 has 18 residues. The CDR3: CASSSSALGTGGGNTIYF. The CDR3, as DNA: TGTGCCAGCTCATCCAGTGCACTCGGGACAGGGGGAGGAAACACCATATATTTT. Using reference TRBV18 and TRBJ1-3 for the parts outside the CDR3, the full variable domain is NAGVMQNPRHLVRRRGQEARLRCSPMKGHSHVYWYRQLPEEGLKFMVYLQKENIIDESGMPKERFSAEFPKEGPSILRIQQVVRGDSAAYFCASSSSALGTGGGNTIYFGEGSWLTVV.

The chain joins TRBV7-2 to TRBJ1-5, with a weak D call TRBD1 (5 bases). CDR1 is SGHTA, CDR2 FQGNSA, per germline. V gave up 3 bases and J gave up 6 bases, with 12 bases separating them. This CDR3 region has 14 residues. The CDR3 here is CASSFGRVAQPQHF. The CDR3, as DNA: TGTGCCAGCAGCTTCGGCAGGGTTGCTCAGCCCCAGCATTTT.

The chain combines TRBV4-1 with TRBJ1-2, with 8 bases that match TRBD1. Germline V lookup: CDR1 MGHRA, CDR2 YSYEKL. The CDR3 extends over 18 amino acids. V shed 1 base, J shed 6 bases, and the junction held 16 bases outside the gene matches. CDR3 sequence: CASSQVPAPTGAVDGYTF. CDR3 in DNA: TGCGCCAGCAGCCAAGTCCCAGCCCCGACAGGGGCAGTGGATGGCTACACCTTC.

This sequence joins TRBV9 and TRBJ2-1, with TRBD1 as a possible D gene (5 bases). Trimming took off 0 bases at V and 5 bases at J, with 12 bases between the two ends. CDR3 length equals 15 residues. Germline-derived CDR1 and CDR2 are SGDLS and YYNGEE. Here the CDR3 reads CASSVGRDLHNEQFF. Written as DNA, the CDR3 is TGTGCCAGCAGCGTAGGCAGGGATCTACACAATGAGCAGTTCTTC.

At least ten counts were recorded for this clone. The gene calls are TRBV27 and TRBJ1-6; D is possibly TRBD1 (6 bases). Germline V CDR1 and CDR2: MNHEY, SMNVEV (reference sequence). The CDR3 has 14 amino acids. With 2 bases removed from V and 8 bases from J, the gap between germline ends came to 10 bases. The CDR3 DNA is TGTGCCAGCAGTTTACAGGGGAGTTATTCACCCCTCCACTTT. Amino acid sequence: CASSLQGSYSPLHF.

V gene TRBV5-4 combines with J gene TRBJ2-1; TRBD2 agrees at 8 bases. In germline, CDR1 is SGHNT, CDR2 YYREEE (reference sequence). After removal of 0 bases from V and 1 base from J, the junction contained 3 bases not matched to a gene. This CDR3 has 16 amino acids. The CDR3: CASSLAGGGSYNEQFF. CDR3 DNA: TGTGCCAGCAGCTTGGCGGGAGGGGGTTCCTACAATGAGCAGTTCTTC. The full variable domain, its missing parts supplied by reference TRBV5-4 and TRBJ2-1, is ETGVTQSPTHLIKTRGQQVTLRCSSQSGHNTVSWYQQALGQGPQFIFQYYREEENGRGNFPPRFSGLQFPNYSSELNVNALELDDSALYLCASSLAGGGSYNEQFFGPGTRLTVL.

The rearrangement links TRBV30 to TRBJ2-1; 8 nucleotides line up with TRBD2. The CDR3 consists of 13 residues. After removal of 8 bases from V and 2 bases from J, the junction contained 5 bases not matched to a gene. Germline values: CDR1 GTSNPN, CDR2 SVGIG (reference sequence). The CDR3 DNA follows: TGTGCCGGCCGGGGGGGGGCCTACAATGAGCAGTTCTTC. Encoded protein: CAGRGGAYNEQFF.

The genes are TRBV19 and TRBJ1-5; D might be TRBD1 (6 bases). This CDR3 has 15 residues. CDR1 is LNHDA and CDR2 is SQIVND in the germline V gene (reference sequence). V was cut by 5 bases and J by 3 bases, with 14 bases left in between. This chain's CDR3 is CASSDTQGLNQPQHF. CDR3 nucleotide sequence: TGTGCCAGTAGTGACACACAGGGTCTCAATCAGCCCCAGCATTTT.

The chain uses TRBV7-2 and TRBJ2-4; D is unresolved. The CDR3 covers 15 residues. The germline V gene has CDR1 SGHTA and CDR2 FQGNSA. The V end was cut by 5 bases, the J end by 10 bases, with 21 bases between. The CDR3 protein is CASSPGSSPTRIQYF. The CDR3 DNA reads TGTGCCAGCAGCCCCGGTAGCTCCCCCACGAGGATTCAGTACTTC.

The CDR3 bases are TGTGCCAGCAGTCACAGGGGAGAGCAGTTCTTC. Its protein product is CASSHRGEQFF. The V and J genes are TRBV5-6 and TRBJ2-1, with 7 bases identical to TRBD1. With V trimmed by 5 bases and J by 10 bases, 3 bases remained unmatched. CDR1 is SGHDT, CDR2 YYEEEE, per germline. The CDR3 is 11 residues long.

The chain has TRBV5-1 and TRBJ1-2; D remains unclear. The germline V gene encodes CDR1 SGHRS and CDR2 YFSETQ. Between the trimmed V and J ends, which lost 0 bases and 0 bases, there was a span of 12 bases. This CDR3 is built from 16 residues. The CDR3 region is CASSLASSRANYGYTF. For the CDR3, the DNA is TGCGCCAGCAGCTTGGCGAGCTCTAGAGCTAACTATGGCTACACCTTC.

This chain joins TRBV20-1 and TRBJ2-5; a weak D match, TRBD2 (5 bases). This CDR3 is 11 amino acids long. V dropped 6 bases and J dropped 5 bases, with 10 bases sitting between them. Germline-derived CDR1 and CDR2 are DFQATT and SNEGSKA (reference sequence). CDR3 sequence reads: CSAGVAETQYF. CDR3 nucleotide sequence: TGCAGTGCCGGGGTGGCGGAGACCCAGTACTTC.

As concerns this clone: This same CDR3 is encoded by further DNA sequences in the sample. The V call is TRBV6-6, the J call TRBJ2-2; tentative D call: TRBD1 (5 bases). Germline V gene data show CDR1 as MNHNY and CDR2 as SVGAGI (reference sequence). V was shortened by 3 bases and J by 6 bases, with 14 bases between the two germline ends. CDR3 length equals 15 residues. The CDR3 loop reads CASSYPHRGAGELFF. The CDR3 DNA sequence: TGTGCCAGCAGTTATCCACATAGGGGTGCCGGGGAGCTGTTTTTT.

The rearrangement joins TRBV7-9 to TRBJ1-1; 9 nucleotides line up with TRBD1. Per germline, CDR1 SEHNR and CDR2 FQNEAQ (reference sequence). V dropped 5 bases and J dropped 3; count of bases not matched to a gene: 4. The CDR3 sequence is 14 residues long. This chain's CDR3 is CASSPRTGDTEAFF. The CDR3 DNA reads as TGTGCCAGCAGCCCTCGGACAGGGGACACTGAAGCTTTCTTT.

The chain couples TRBV2 to TRBJ2-7, with 7 positions matching TRBD2. The CDR3 contains 12 residues. Trimming at V came to 8 bases and at J to 4 bases, leaving 5 bases not matched to a gene. The V gene's germline CDR1 is SNHLY and CDR2 FYNNEI. In DNA form, the CDR3 reads TGTGCCAGCGGGGGGGAGGTGTACGAGCAGTACGTC. The encoded protein is CASGGEVYEQYV.

This clone was counted once. The chain joins TRBV18 to TRBJ2-1; 10 bases match TRBD2. Germline-derived CDR1 and CDR2 are KGHSH and LQKENI. Trimming at V came to 3 bases and at J to 8 bases, leaving 10 bases not matched to a gene. The CDR3 runs to 16 residues. This CDR3 reads CASSPIKREGRDEQFF. The CDR3 DNA reads TGTGCCAGCTCACCCATTAAGCGGGAGGGCCGCGATGAGCAGTTCTTC.

The chain joins TRBV19 to TRBJ2-3; TRBD2 agrees at 8 bases. This CDR3 contains 17 residues. Germline V gives CDR1 LNHDA, CDR2 SQIVND (reference sequence). V was pared by 2 bases and J by 1 base, with 8 bases of the junction left unmatched. CDR3 region: CASSIRGSGVGTDTQYF. The CDR3 DNA follows: TGTGCCAGTAGTATACGTGGTAGCGGGGTAGGCACAGATACGCAGTATTTT.

The chain employs TRBV30 and TRBJ1-3, with 8 positions matching TRBD1. J lost 1 base, V lost 3 bases, and 8 bases had no gene match. CDR1 GTSNPN and CDR2 SVGIG come from the germline V gene (reference sequence). The CDR3 consists of 16 residues. This CDR3 reads CAWSQDRALSGNTIYF. DNA for the CDR3: TGTGCCTGGAGCCAGGACAGGGCTCTATCTGGAAACACCATATATTTT.

The V and J genes are TRBV2 and TRBJ1-1; 9 nucleotides match TRBD1. V was pared by 10 bases and J by 5 bases, with 8 bases of the junction left unmatched. Per germline, CDR1 SNHLY and CDR2 FYNNEI. The CDR3 has 13 residues. As DNA, the CDR3 is TGTGCCACCGACAGGGGGGGGATGACTGAAGCTTTCTTT. This gives the protein CATDRGGMTEAFF.

The rearrangement uses TRBV5-5 and TRBJ1-2, with D unclear. Per the germline V gene, CDR1 is SGHKS and CDR2 is YYEKEE (reference sequence). The CDR3 extends over 13 amino acids. V lost 1 base to trimming and J lost 3 bases, with 7 bases between them. CDR3 coding DNA: TGTGCCAGCAGCTTGTCAGGCTACTATGGCTACACCTTC. Its protein product is CASSLSGYYGYTF.

This chain links TRBV4-3 with TRBJ1-5, with no clear D. The V end was cut by 0 bases, the J end by 5 bases, with 5 bases between. The CDR3 spans 13 residues. Germline V gene lookup returns CDR1 LGHNA and CDR2 YSLEER. CDR3 loop: CASSQDHDQPQHF. As DNA, the CDR3 is TGCGCCAGCAGCCAAGATCATGATCAGCCCCAGCATTTT.

The genes are TRBV4-3 and TRBJ1-2, with D unclear. Trimming removed 0 bases at V and 7 bases at J, with 6 bases between. CDR1 is LGHNA and CDR2 is YSLEER in the germline V gene. The CDR3 totals 12 residues. This CDR3 reads CASSQETGGYTF. CDR3 nucleotide sequence: TGCGCCAGCAGCCAAGAGACGGGTGGCTACACCTTC.

The chain recombines TRBV3-1 (or the pseudogene TRBV3-2) with TRBJ2-3; 11 nucleotides match TRBD2. The germline V gene encodes CDR1 LGHDT and CDR2 YNNKEL (reference sequence). V gave up 3 bases and J gave up 0 bases; unmatched junction bases: 5. The CDR3 runs to 17 residues. The CDR3 coding sequence is TGTGCCAGCAGCCACCAAATAGCGGGAGGGAGCACAGATACGCAGTATTTT. It translates to CASSHQIAGGSTDTQYF.

The chain employs TRBV18 and TRBJ2-1, with TRBD1 identical over 9 bases. V shed 0 bases and J 9 bases; nucleotides not matched to a gene: 21. The CDR3 totals 20 residues. CDR1 and CDR2 (germline): KGHSH, LQKENI. The CDR3: CASSPPCAENTGQGFCEQFF. The CDR3 nucleotides are TGTGCCAGCTCACCACCTTGCGCAGAAAATACCGGACAGGGGTTTTGTGAGCAGTTCTTC.

The chain recombines TRBV6-1 with TRBJ2-2; 9 positions agree with TRBD1. The V gene end was trimmed by 1 base and the J gene end by 3 bases; junction bases not matched to a gene: 6. This CDR3 contains 17 residues. Germline assignment: CDR1 MNHNS and CDR2 SASEGT. CDR3 bases: TGTGCCAGCAGTGAAGAACTAGGGACAGGGTACACCGGGGAGCTGTTTTTT. It yields the protein CASSEELGTGYTGELFF.

The rearrangement uses TRBV14 and TRBJ2-1, with D unclear. V was clipped by 4 bases and J by 2 bases, with 12 bases between them. The CDR3 is 15 residues long. CDR1 is SGHDN and CDR2 is FVKESK in the germline V gene. CDR3 loop: CASSRSVSAYNEQFF. The DNA of the CDR3 is TGTGCCAGCAGCCGCAGTGTATCTGCCTACAATGAGCAGTTCTTC.

The chain joins TRBV2 to TRBJ1-2; 11 bases are a match to TRBD1. With V trimmed by 5 bases and J by 0 bases, 11 bases remained unmatched. Looked up from germline, CDR1 is SNHLY and CDR2 is FYNNEI. This CDR3 has 18 residues. The CDR3 sequence: CASSPQRGQGVANYGYTF. In nucleotides, the CDR3 is TGTGCCAGCAGTCCACAACGGGGACAGGGGGTCGCTAACTATGGCTACACCTTC.